The clone carrying this TCR beta chain was detected once. The antigen is unknown. Selected positively for CCR7 and CD45RO-negative, naive CD8 cells excluded terminally differentiated effector memory CD45RA+ cells. The sample comes from a study of shared clonotypes between healthy human individuals. Germline loops: CDR1 ENHRY, CDR2 SYGVKD. The CDR3 extends over 14 amino acids. J was trimmed by 7 bases and V by 2 bases; bases with no gene match: 5. Clones were read by immunoSEQ multiplex PCR, and TCRdb kept only the in-frame ones, dropping some. The data show hundreds of thousands of clones, more than 95% seen once. Overall study findings and caveats: Against clonotypes common to all four donors, non-shared ones had lower generation probabilities.

The chain uses TRBV10-3 and TRBJ1-5; 7 bases are a match to TRBD1. Sequenced: naive CD8+ T cells sorted from blood. This TCR derives from a man aged 25 to 40 in good health. The chain's CDR3 is CAISEGQVWQPQHF. For the CDR3, the DNA is TGTGCCATCAGTGAGGGACAGGTTTGGCAGCCCCAGCATTTT.